This is a list of T cell receptor beta chains from one sample in a study of cytomegalovirus exposure and HLA in healthy donors. Assay used: immunoSEQ multiplex PCR; TCRdb lists only in-frame clones, some missing. The data hold about 170,000 clones, with roughly 84% observed a single time. Sequenced input: PBMCs. The source is a man aged 30-40 years in good health and CMV-seropositive. The CDR3 runs from the conserved cysteine through the conserved F or W. D genes are given only for firm matches. Clone sizes are given selectively: once, few, many, or a class where the clone is expanded.

18 | NA | TRBD2 | TRBJ2-1 | TRBV5-8 | CASSSTRLAGGVYNEQFF | TGTGCCAGCAGCTCGACTAGACTAGCGGGAGGGGTCTACAATGAGCAGTTCTTC
12 | few | NA | TRBJ2-5 | TRBV19 | CASSRDSGVAYF | TGTGCCAGTAGTCGGGATAGCGGCGTTGCGTACTTC
15 | NA | NA | TRBJ1-1 | TRBV4-3 | CASSLQRSANTEAFF | TGCGCCAGCAGCCTTCAGAGGTCAGCGAACACTGAAGCTTTCTTT
14 | NA | NA | TRBJ1-1 | TRBV6-6 | CVSSYSSGNTEAFF | TGTGTCAGCAGTTACTCGTCGGGTAACACTGAAGCTTTCTTT
16 | NA | NA | TRBJ2-7 | TRBV18 | CASSLAGAQRVYEQYF | TGTGCCAGCTCACTAGCAGGGGCGCAAAGGGTCTACGAGCAGTACTTC
15 | NA | NA | TRBJ1-2 | TRBV6-5 | CASSYSGTSGGGYTF | TGTGCCAGCAGTTACTCCGGGACATCCGGCGGTGGCTACACCTTC
13 | few | TRBD1 | TRBJ1-2 | TRBV27 | CASRNTGGNGYTF | TGTGCCAGCCGAAATACAGGGGGCAATGGCTACACCTTC
16 | NA | TRBD1 | TRBJ2-1 | TRBV28 | CASSGQGAIEPDEQFF | TGTGCCAGCAGCGGACAGGGGGCAATTGAGCCCGATGAGCAGTTCTTC
13 | NA | NA | TRBJ1-1 | TRBV29-1 | CSAPTSLNTEAFF | TGCAGCGCCCCGACATCACTGAACACTGAAGCTTTCTTT
15 | NA | NA | TRBJ2-1 | TRBV4-2 | CASSHRGGASNEQFF | TGTGCCAGCAGCCATAGAGGGGGAGCGAGTAATGAGCAGTTCTTC
14 | NA | TRBD2 | TRBJ2-3 | TRBV10-3 | CAISDRAGTDTQYF | TGTGCCATCAGTGATAGAGCGGGAACAGATACGCAGTATTTT
13 | NA | NA | TRBJ2-1 | TRBV15 | CATSRDPGEPQFF | TGTGCCACCAGCAGAGATCCGGGGGAGCCACAGTTCTTC
15 | NA | TRBD2 | TRBJ2-5 | TRBV9 | CASSVGWGGQETQYF | TGTGCCAGCAGCGTAGGTTGGGGGGGGCAAGAGACCCAGTACTTC
15 | once | NA | TRBJ2-1 | TRBV2 | CASTSGAGKYNEQFF | TGTGCCAGCACCTCAGGGGCCGGGAAGTACAATGAGCAGTTCTTC
12 | NA | NA | TRBJ2-1 | TRBV30 | CAWTPARNEQFF | TGTGCCTGGACCCCCGCCAGGAACGAGCAGTTCTTC
13 | once | NA | TRBJ1-1 | TRBV7-9 | CSSSLGRGTEAFF | TGTTCCAGCAGCTTAGGTCGAGGAACTGAAGCTTTCTTT
15 | NA | NA | TRBJ2-7 | TRBV14 | CASSFSRGFGYEQYF | TGTGCCAGCAGTTTTTCTAGGGGTTTCGGCTACGAGCAGTACTTC
16 | NA | NA | TRBJ1-2 | TRBV7-2 | CASSPRMIQGRYGYTF | TGTGCCAGCAGCCCCAGGATGATCCAAGGGAGGTATGGCTACACCTTC
13 | few | NA | TRBJ1-1 | TRBV19 | CASSLNRNTEAFF | TGTGCCAGTAGTCTGAATAGAAACACTGAAGCTTTCTTT
18 | NA | TRBD1 | TRBJ1-4 | TRBV2 | CASRRGQGASRANEKLFF | TGTGCCAGCCGGCGAGGACAGGGGGCTAGTAGGGCTAATGAAAAACTGTTTTTT
14 | NA | NA | TRBJ2-1 | TRBV6-6 | CASSYRGGDNEQFF | TGTGCCAGCAGTTACCGCGGAGGGGACAATGAGCAGTTCTTC
14 | few | TRBD1 | TRBJ1-1 | TRBV5-6 | CASSRDRGNTEAFF | TGTGCCAGCAGCCGGGACAGGGGTAACACTGAAGCTTTCTTT
14 | NA | NA | TRBJ2-7 | TRBV5-6 | CASSFQVSVYEQYF | TGTGCCAGCAGCTTCCAGGTCTCTGTCTACGAGCAGTACTTC
14 | once | TRBD1 | TRBJ1-1 | TRBV27 | CASTRDRGNTEAFF | TGTGCCAGCACTCGGGACAGGGGGAACACTGAAGCTTTCTTT
12 | NA | NA | TRBJ2-2 | TRBV30 | CAWRRGSGELFF | TGTGCCTGGAGGCGAGGGAGCGGGGAGCTGTTTTTT
16 | NA | TRBD1 | TRBJ2-5 | TRBV10-3 | CAISPVTGGFQETQYF | TGTGCCATCAGTCCGGTGACAGGGGGCTTCCAAGAGACCCAGTACTTC
16 | once | NA | TRBJ1-2 | TRBV29-1 | CSVYRRLPGTTDGYTF | TGCAGCGTTTATAGACGGCTACCCGGGACAACAGATGGCTACACCTTC
12 | NA | NA | TRBJ2-5 | TRBV7-2 | CASRRGQETQYF | TGTGCCAGCCGTAGGGGACAAGAGACCCAGTACTTC
15 | NA | TRBD2 | TRBJ2-1 | TRBV6-6 | CASSTGTSGKHEQFF | TGTGCCAGCAGTACCGGGACTAGCGGGAAACATGAGCAGTTCTTC
15 | NA | NA | TRBJ1-2 | TRBV19 | CASSTPGRGDYGYTF | TGTGCCAGTAGTACTCCCGGCAGGGGCGACTATGGCTACACCTTC
15 | NA | TRBD2 | TRBJ2-1 | TRBV7-2 | CASSLAGGGGNEQFF | TGTGCCAGCAGCTTAGCGGGCGGGGGGGGCAATGAGCAGTTCTTC
15 | NA | NA | TRBJ2-3 | TRBV7-9 | CASSLAPGGTDTQYF | TGTGCCAGCAGCTTAGCCCCAGGGGGCACAGATACGCAGTATTTT
16 | NA | TRBD1 | TRBJ2-3 | TRBV4-3 | CASSQDATGGTDTQYF | TGCGCCAGCAGCCAAGACGCTACAGGGGGAACAGATACGCAGTATTTT
17 | NA | TRBD2 | TRBJ2-2 | TRBV5-1 | CASSPEVAGERTGELFF | TGCGCCAGCAGTCCGGAGGTCGCGGGAGAGAGGACCGGGGAGCTGTTTTTT
16 | NA | NA | TRBJ2-3 | TRBV15 | CATSRPSRGGTDTQYF | TGTGCCACCAGCAGACCGTCCCGGGGAGGAACAGATACGCAGTATTTT
16 | NA | TRBD2 | TRBJ2-2 | TRBV27 | CASSFFWGGKAGELFF | TGTGCCAGCAGTTTCTTCTGGGGAGGGAAGGCCGGGGAGCTGTTTTTT
13 | NA | TRBD1 | TRBJ1-1 | TRBV5-5 | CASRATGLVEAFF | TGTGCCAGCAGGGCGACAGGGCTAGTTGAAGCTTTCTTT
16 | NA | TRBD1 | TRBJ2-1 | TRBV7-6 | CASSLGPGQGTNEQFF | TGTGCCAGCAGCTTAGGCCCGGGACAGGGGACGAATGAGCAGTTCTTC
18 | NA | TRBD2 | TRBJ2-7 | TRBV4-1 | CASSQVLLLSGSSYEQYF | TGCGCCAGCAGCCAAGTCCTTTTACTTAGCGGGAGTTCCTACGAGCAGTACTTC
13 | NA | NA | TRBJ1-2 | TRBV6-5 | CASSLGQKRSYTF | TGTGCCAGCAGTTTAGGACAGAAGAGGAGCTACACCTTC
12 | NA | NA | TRBJ1-2 | TRBV5-6 | CASSFVQDGYTF | TGTGCCAGCAGCTTTGTCCAGGATGGCTACACCTTC
16 | NA | TRBD2 | TRBJ2-5 | TRBV6-6 | CASSPFAGGARETQYF | TGTGCCAGCAGTCCCTTTGCGGGAGGGGCAAGAGAGACCCAGTACTTC
13 | NA | NA | TRBJ2-7 | TRBV7-9 | CASSPTGNYEQYF | TGTGCCAGCAGCCCTACAGGGAACTACGAGCAGTACTTC
13 | NA | NA | TRBJ2-3 | TRBV6-5 | CASSSRTSWAQYF | TGTGCCAGCAGTTCTAGGACATCCTGGGCGCAGTATTTT
16 | NA | TRBD1 | TRBJ2-1 | TRBV9 | CASSVTGTATYNEQFF | TGTGCCAGCAGCGTCACCGGGACAGCAACTTACAATGAGCAGTTCTTC
13 | NA | NA | TRBJ2-3 | TRBV27 | CASSRQGEDTQYF | TGTGCCAGCAGTCGGCAGGGTGAAGATACGCAGTATTTT
15 | once | NA | TRBJ1-4 | TRBV19 | CASSIYSDENEKLFF | TGTGCCAGTAGTATATACAGTGACGAAAATGAAAAACTGTTTTTT
18 | NA | TRBD2 | TRBJ2-1 | TRBV19 | CASSIGTSGSVWGNEQFF | TGTGCCAGTAGTATTGGGACTAGCGGGAGTGTCTGGGGCAATGAGCAGTTCTTC
15 | NA | TRBD2 | TRBJ2-3 | TRBV9 | CASSVSGRAPDTQYF | TGTGCCAGCAGCGTTAGCGGGAGGGCCCCAGATACGCAGTATTTT
18 | NA | TRBD1 | TRBJ1-5 | TRBV4-1 | CASSRVPGQGAGNQPQHF | TGCGCCAGCAGCCGCGTCCCGGGACAGGGGGCCGGCAATCAGCCCCAGCATTTT
16 | few | TRBD1 | TRBJ1-5 | TRBV19 | CASTPFRTGGGQPQHF | TGTGCCAGTACCCCTTTTCGGACAGGTGGCGGTCAGCCCCAGCATTTT
11 | few | NA | TRBJ1-1 | TRBV2 | CASRWSTEAFF | TGTGCCAGCAGATGGAGCACTGAAGCTTTCTTT
14 | few | NA | TRBJ1-4 | TRBV4-2 | CASSQGGRGEKLFF | TGTGCCAGCAGCCAAGGAGGCAGAGGGGAAAAACTGTTTTTT
13 | NA | TRBD1 | TRBJ1-1 | TRBV29-1 | CSVMGQGAFEAFF | TGCAGCGTGATGGGACAGGGGGCGTTTGAAGCTTTCTTT
14 | NA | TRBD1 | TRBJ1-5 | TRBV7-6 | CASSKDRGSQPQHF | TGTGCCAGCAGCAAGGACAGGGGAAGTCAGCCCCAGCATTTT
13 | NA | TRBD2 | TRBJ2-7 | TRBV29-1 | CSVRAGGPLEQYF | TGCAGCGTCCGAGCGGGAGGGCCGTTGGAGCAGTACTTC
14 | NA | TRBD1 | TRBJ2-3 | TRBV2 | CASTSQGLTDTQYF | TGTGCCAGCACATCACAGGGGCTTACAGATACGCAGTATTTT